The 24 T cell receptor beta chains below all came from one sample that was sequenced in a study of T cell repertoires in cytomegalovirus infection (dated by TCRdb to the late 2010s). TCRdb records Illumina HiSeq 1500 as the sequencer. The public reads were run again by TCRdb, first through fastp at Q25 and then through MiXCR, and only productive beta chains were kept. Each entry merges the rows of one CDR3 protein and shows their most common DNA and genes. The sample data list 150,000 to 200,000 distinct CDR3 sequences, and roughly 20% of these were observed just once. Of the sample, roughly 2.9% falls within the top ten clones. Sequenced: PBMCs. These receptors came from a human donor in good health (CMV status not recorded). Some clones in this sample may be carry-over from other donors' samples.

This clonotype has just a few counts. The chain uses TRBV12-3 or TRBV12-4 and TRBJ1-1; no definite D call. Trimming removed 7 bases at V and 0 bases at J, with 9 bases between. The CDR3 totals 13 residues. The CDR3 is CASTRGMNTEAFF. The CDR3, as DNA: TGTGCCAGCACTCGAGGTATGAACACTGAAGCTTTCTTT.

The J gene is TRBJ1-1, the V gene TRBV19, with D possibly being TRBD1 (5 bases). Germline CDR1 LNHDA, CDR2 SQIVND (reference sequence). The CDR3 totals 11 residues. V was shortened by 9 bases and J by 10 bases, with 15 bases between the two germline ends. Here the CDR3 DNA reads TGTGCCAGCTCCCAAGGGGTGCGAGCTTTCTTT. Its translation: CASSQGVRAFF.

A few counts support this clonotype. The V call is TRBV7-8, the J call TRBJ2-1; possibly TRBD1 or TRBD2 for D (5 bases each). From germline, CDR1 is SGHVS and CDR2 FQNEAQ. Trimming took 3 bases from V and 0 from J, leaving 9 bases between them. The CDR3 totals 15 residues. CDR3 region: CASSFRGVSYNEQFF. CDR3 bases: TGTGCCAGCAGCTTTCGAGGGGTCTCCTACAATGAGCAGTTCTTC.

This clonotype was counted ten times or more. V is TRBV7-2 and J is TRBJ1-1; no clear D gene. From germline, CDR1 is SGHTA and CDR2 FQGNSA. The CDR3 runs 14 residues. V lost 3 bases and J 6 bases, leaving 14 bases between the germline ends. CDR3 bases: TGTGCCAGCAGCTTGTTCACTGCAGGCGCTGAAGCTTTCTTT. Translated, it gives CASSLFTAGAEAFF.

The table lists this clonotype with many counts. The genes are TRBV7-2 and TRBJ1-2; TRBD1 matches 7 bases. The CDR3 loop spans 13 amino acids. Germline trimming cut 4 bases from V and 2 bases from J; bases unmatched to any gene: 1. The germline gives CDR1 SGHTA, CDR2 FQGNSA. The CDR3 DNA is TGTGCCAGCAGCTCGACAGGGAACTATGGCTACACCTTC. Encoded protein: CASSSTGNYGYTF.

The V gene is TRBV19, the J gene TRBJ2-2; 7 bases match TRBD1. Looked up from germline, CDR1 is LNHDA and CDR2 is SQIVND (reference sequence). Trimming cost V 6 bases and J 2 bases; bases outside gene matches: 6. This CDR3 has 15 amino acids. The CDR3 loop is CASRRGQFNTGELFF. The CDR3 DNA sequence: TGTGCCAGTAGGAGGGGACAGTTTAACACCGGGGAGCTGTTTTTT.

This clonotype was counted a few times. This CDR3 reads CASSGNGPGSPLHF. CDR3 bases: TGTGCCAGCAGCGGCAATGGGCCGGGTTCACCCCTCCACTTT. V and J are TRBV6-1 and TRBJ1-6; D unclear. Germline CDR1 is MNHNS and CDR2 is SASEGT. Between the trimmed V and J ends, which lost 6 bases and 9 bases, there was a span of 15 bases. The CDR3 has 14 residues.

This chain links TRBV12-3 or TRBV12-4 with TRBJ2-2; D not resolved. There are 15 residues in the CDR3. Trimming pared 3 bases from V and 1 base from J, leaving 9 bases between. The CDR3 region has the DNA TGTGCCAGCAGTTTCTCCAGAAGGAACACCGGGGAGCTGTTTTTT. Amino acid sequence: CASSFSRRNTGELFF.

This chain uses TRBV4-1 with TRBJ1-1; possibly TRBD1 for D (6 bases). This CDR3 region has 17 residues. The ends were cut back, 0 bases at V and 3 bases at J, with 17 bases in the middle. The V gene's germline CDR1 is MGHRA and CDR2 YSYEKL. The CDR3 DNA reads TGCGCCAGCAGCCAAGAGGGGACATCCGTCACGGACACTGAAGCTTTCTTT. Its translation: CASSQEGTSVTDTEAFF.

This clonotype was seen only a few times. The chain is built from TRBV7-2 and TRBJ2-1; 8 bases fit TRBD1. The CDR3 contains 16 residues. V dropped 5 bases and J dropped 4; count of bases not matched to a gene: 10. The germline V gene has CDR1 SGHTA and CDR2 FQGNSA. CDR3 sequence (DNA): TGTGCCAGCAGCCCGCGACAGGGGCCAACTTACAATGAGCAGTTCTTC. Amino acids: CASSPRQGPTYNEQFF.

The chain couples TRBV19 to TRBJ1-2; tentatively, D is TRBD1 (5 bases). V lost 3 bases, J lost 2 bases, and 10 bases lay in between. This CDR3 is 14 amino acids long. From germline, CDR1 is LNHDA and CDR2 SQIVND (reference sequence). The CDR3 DNA follows: TGTGCCAGTAGTATGGGGGAAGGAAACTATGGCTACACCTTC. It codes for CASSMGEGNYGYTF.

The J gene is TRBJ1-2, the V gene TRBV5-1; perhaps TRBD1 as D (5 bases). The CDR3 is 14 residues long. CDR1 SGHRS and CDR2 YFSETQ come from the germline V gene. The ends were cut back, 0 bases at V and 6 bases at J, with 12 bases in the middle. The DNA of the CDR3 is TGCGCCAGCAGCTTGGAGAGGGGTAGCAATGGCTACACCTTC. It specifies CASSLERGSNGYTF.

The V gene is TRBV6-6, the J gene TRBJ2-3, with D perhaps matching TRBD2 (5 bases). Germline V lookup: CDR1 MNHNY, CDR2 SVGAGI (reference sequence). Trimming removed 0 bases from V and 2 bases from J, with 12 bases in between. The CDR3 extends over 16 amino acids. This CDR3 is CASSYSIRTLTDTQYF. The DNA of the CDR3 is TGTGCCAGCAGTTACTCGATTCGGACTCTCACAGATACGCAGTATTTT.

J is TRBJ2-7 and V is TRBV5-1; TRBD1 agrees at 8 bases. Germline V gives CDR1 SGHRS, CDR2 YFSETQ. The V gene end was trimmed by 4 bases and the J gene end by 3 bases; junction bases not matched to a gene: 3. The CDR3 covers 13 residues. As DNA, the CDR3 is TGCGCCAGCAGCCCGACAGGGGACTACGAGCAGTACTTC. Its translation: CASSPTGDYEQYF.

DNA for the CDR3: TGTGCCAGTAGTATAGACGACGGGGATAATTCACCCCTCCACTTT. It yields the protein CASSIDDGDNSPLHF. This chain uses TRBV19 with TRBJ1-6, with D unresolved. Germline CDR1 reads LNHDA; CDR2 reads SQIVND (reference sequence). This CDR3 has 15 residues. The ends were cut back, 0 bases at V and 5 bases at J, with 8 bases in the middle.

On this clonotype itself: Mismatch with germline at one junction end may stem from a read error. The chain links TRBV6-5 to TRBJ1-5; D unresolved. The germline CDR1 and CDR2 sequences are MNHEY and SVGAGI. The CDR3 is 15 amino acids. The CDR3 here is CASSPTRRSTQPQHF. The CDR3 coding sequence is TGTGCCAGCAGTCCCACTCGAAGGAGCACTCAGCCCCAGCATTTT.

There are many counts of this clonotype. V usage is TRBV7-3 and J usage is TRBJ2-1; TRBD2 matches 7 bases. There are 16 residues in the CDR3. The germline V gene encodes CDR1 SGHTA and CDR2 FQGTGA. Losses at the gene ends were 4 bases for V and 4 bases for J; bases not matched to a gene: 10. CDR3 amino acids: CASSSISRGDYNEQFF. In DNA form, the CDR3 reads TGTGCCAGCAGCTCGATTAGTCGGGGGGATTACAATGAGCAGTTCTTC.

This clonotype was seen many times. The chain recombines TRBV28 with TRBJ2-1, with a weak D call TRBD1 (6 bases). The CDR3 runs to 14 residues. Germline V gives CDR1 MDHEN, CDR2 SYDVKM. The V gene lost 8 bases and the J gene lost 6 bases, with 17 bases spanning the gap. The chain's CDR3 is CASQLTQGTNEQFF. For the CDR3, the DNA is TGTGCCAGCCAGTTGACGCAGGGGACCAATGAGCAGTTCTTC.

The CDR3 DNA is TGTGCCAGCAGCTTAATCGCCGGGAACACTGAAGCTTTCTTT. Translated, it gives CASSLIAGNTEAFF. The V and J genes are TRBV7-3 and TRBJ1-1; D gene ambiguous. The CDR3 has 14 amino acids. V was clipped by 1 base and J by 1 base, with 7 bases between them. Germline CDR1 reads SGHTA; CDR2 reads FQGTGA.

The chain carries TRBV6-1 and TRBJ1-1; D might be TRBD1 (5 bases). Trimming shortened V by 5 bases and J by 4 bases, and 14 bases separated the two germline ends. The CDR3 contains 14 residues. Germline-derived CDR1 and CDR2 are MNHNS and SASEGT. In nucleotides, the CDR3 is TGTGCCAGCAGTTCCGATCGACAGAGCACTGAAGCTTTCTTT. Translation: CASSSDRQSTEAFF.

This clonotype has just a few counts. This sequence joins TRBV7-6 and TRBJ2-7; the D is unclear. The CDR3 totals 11 residues. Trimming cost V 1 base and J 6 bases, with 4 bases left between them. The V gene's germline CDR1 is SGHVS and CDR2 FNYEAQ. The CDR3, as DNA: TGTGCCAGCAGCTTAGGAATCGAGCAGTACTTC. As protein: CASSLGIEQYF.

The chain employs TRBV5-1 and TRBJ2-7; perhaps D is TRBD1 or TRBD2 (5 bases each). The CDR3 totals 14 residues. V shed 3 bases and J shed 6 bases, with 16 bases lying between them. Per germline, CDR1 SGHRS and CDR2 YFSETQ. CDR3 in DNA: TGCGCCAGCAGCTATCCGGGACCGGAGGCCGAGCAGTACTTC. The encoded protein is CASSYPGPEAEQYF.

Only a few counts were recorded for this clonotype. V gene TRBV28 combines with J gene TRBJ1-5; D unclear. Looked up from germline, CDR1 is MDHEN and CDR2 is SYDVKM. Trimming took off 7 bases at V and 7 bases at J, with 8 bases between the two ends. The CDR3 runs 11 residues. CDR3 in amino acids: CASMTIQPQHF. The DNA for the CDR3 is TGTGCCAGCATGACCATACAGCCCCAGCATTTT. Using reference TRBV28 and TRBJ1-5 for the parts outside the CDR3, the full variable domain is DVKVTQSSRYLVKRTGEKVFLECVQDMDHENMFWYRQDPGLGLRLIYFSYDVKMKEKGDIPEGYSVSREKKERFSLILESASTNQTSMYLCASMTIQPQHFGDGTRLSIL.

This clonotype was seen a few times. The chain recombines TRBV5-1 with TRBJ1-1; TRBD1 might be the D (5 bases). Germline CDR1 and CDR2: SGHRS and YFSETQ. The CDR3 is made up of 15 amino acids. Trimming removed 7 bases at V and 1 base at J, with 17 bases between. The CDR3 reads CASAREGPTNTEAFF. The DNA for the CDR3 is TGCGCCAGCGCTAGGGAGGGACCGACGAACACTGAAGCTTTCTTT.